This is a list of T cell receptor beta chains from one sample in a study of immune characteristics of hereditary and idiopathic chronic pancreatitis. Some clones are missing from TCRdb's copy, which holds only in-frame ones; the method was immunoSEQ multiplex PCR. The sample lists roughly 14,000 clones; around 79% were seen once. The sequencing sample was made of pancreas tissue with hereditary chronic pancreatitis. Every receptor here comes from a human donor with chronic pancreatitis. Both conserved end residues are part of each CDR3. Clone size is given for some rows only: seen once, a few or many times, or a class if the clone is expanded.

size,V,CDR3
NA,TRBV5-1,CASSLVGQGAAGELFF
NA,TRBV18,CASSPGLAADTQYF
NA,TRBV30,CALEDPGPNEKLFF
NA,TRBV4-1,CASSQELTRTERASSDYEQYF
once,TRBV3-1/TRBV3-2,CASSQRQGYEQYF
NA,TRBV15,CATSRDGGAAKNIQYF
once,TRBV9,CASSAHTEIQSLSGNTIYF
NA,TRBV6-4,CASSDGGSTDTQYF
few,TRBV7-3,CASSLWKNTEAFF
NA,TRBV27,CASSLGHSGNTIYF
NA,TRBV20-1,CSASFGRDEAFF
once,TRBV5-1,CASRESTAWGDTQYF
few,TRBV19,CASSRLGEAGSGYTF
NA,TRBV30,CAWSGGQGYHEQYF
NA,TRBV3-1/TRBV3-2,CASSQSGFKLGYNSPLHF
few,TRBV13,CASSRGRPSYEQYF
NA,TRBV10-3,CAISRANEATYEQYF
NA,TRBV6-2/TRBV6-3,CASSLRGESQPQHF
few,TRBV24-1,CATSGKGQPQHF
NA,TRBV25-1,CASSEYLQGRSEAFF
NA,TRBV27,CASSSRPPLAGDTYEQYF
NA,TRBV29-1,CSVAREGANVLTF
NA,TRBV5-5,CASSLIFRTTSGYEQYF
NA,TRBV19,CASSIGTSGSHEQYF
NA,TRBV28,CASSAVSPREKLFF
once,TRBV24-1,CATSDSDRPSYEQYF
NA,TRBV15,CATSSGPPGLGKGANTGELFF
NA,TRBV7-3,CASSLGTSGYTGELFF
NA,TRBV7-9,CASSPSGLVYNEQFF
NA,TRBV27,CASSLSRPGTSWTDTQYF
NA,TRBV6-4,CASSDSMRDTGELFF
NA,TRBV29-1,CSVGARDQPQHF
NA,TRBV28,CASSLVQIEKLFF
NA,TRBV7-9,CASRSIEETQYF
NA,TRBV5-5,CASSLDRYNEQFF
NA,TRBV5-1,CASSLVWGPGELFF
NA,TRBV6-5,CASSLPTYNEQFF
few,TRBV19,CASSIQGVQDTQYF
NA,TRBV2,CASSEAGWKPEAFF
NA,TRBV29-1,CSVEDRYRGSTDTQYF
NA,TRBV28,CASSSPGTGGREQFF
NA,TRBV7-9,CASSPGQVYEQYF
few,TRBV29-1,CSGVLRTEAFF
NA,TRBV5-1,CASSLTGRIETQYF